Following are 31 T cell receptor beta chains from one sample sequenced in a study of T-cell memory formation after mild COVID-19 (dated by TCRdb to the early 2020s). The library was prepared using 5' RACE. Data came from an Illumina NovaSeq 6000. TCRdb reworked the public reads: Q25 trimming with fastp, MiXCR clone assembly, productive beta chains retained. Each record represents a unique CDR3 protein, reported with the most common genes and DNA among its rows. The sample yields 200,000 to 250,000 distinct CDR3 sequences; around 26% were counted once. About an eighth of the sample is taken by the ten largest. Input material: PBMCs or a T cell subset sorted from them (not recorded which). The receptor source for this set is an adult woman who had mild COVID-19 (a few samples of this study predate the infection). The sample titles of this study are shuffled in the database, so cell type and time point are left out; the donor was told from shared clones.

Only one count was recorded for this clonotype. The chain is built from TRBV20-1 and TRBJ2-7; TRBD1 might be the D (7 bases). V lost 5 bases, J lost 11 bases, and 31 bases lay in between. This CDR3 has 16 amino acids. Germline V CDR1 and CDR2: DFQATT, SNEGSKA (reference sequence). CDR3: CSAPPPGGLSRFGEYF. In DNA form, the CDR3 reads TGCAGTGCTCCTCCTCCAGGGGGACTTAGTAGGTTTGGGGAGTACTTC.

The chain couples TRBV19 to TRBJ2-1; D tentatively fits TRBD1 or TRBD2 (5 bases each). V dropped 5 bases and J dropped 0 bases, with 14 bases sitting between them. The germline gives CDR1 LNHDA, CDR2 SQIVND (reference sequence). The CDR3 runs 16 residues. As DNA, the CDR3 is TGTGCCAGTAGTCTCGGGGTGGGGCGCTCCTACAATGAGCAGTTCTTC. This translates into CASSLGVGRSYNEQFF.

In its sample, this clonotype was seen a few times. The J gene is TRBJ1-5, the V gene TRBV20-1; 7 bases are a match to TRBD1. The trim removed 5 bases at V and 5 bases at J, leaving 15 bases unmatched. The CDR3 loop spans 16 amino acids. CDR1 is DFQATT and CDR2 is SNEGSKA in the germline V gene (reference sequence). CDR3 region: CSALDREGSFDQPQHF. CDR3 DNA: TGCAGTGCTCTCGACAGGGAAGGGAGTTTCGATCAGCCCCAGCATTTT.

This clonotype was detected only a few times. The rearrangement uses TRBV2 and TRBJ2-1; 9 nucleotides line up with TRBD2. V lost 6 bases, J lost 5 bases, and 5 bases stayed unmatched. The CDR3 totals 14 residues. Germline lookup yields CDR1 SNHLY and CDR2 FYNNEI. The CDR3 DNA sequence: TGTGCCAGCAGATCGGGACTAGCACACAATGAGCAGTTCTTC. Protein product: CASRSGLAHNEQFF.

This clonotype was seen a few times. V is TRBV18 and J is TRBJ2-6, with TRBD1 matching 8 bases. This CDR3 comprises 18 residues. The V and J ends lost 2 bases and 0 bases, in that order; junction bases with no gene match: 6. The germline V gene has CDR1 KGHSH and CDR2 LQKENI. The CDR3 sequence: CASSPTGQDLSGANVLTF. CDR3 DNA sequence: TGTGCCAGCTCACCAACGGGACAGGACCTCTCTGGGGCCAACGTCCTGACTTTC.

The chain recombines TRBV12-3 or TRBV12-4 with TRBJ2-1; D call uncertain. The germline V and J ends were trimmed by 6 bases and 4 bases, with 19 bases remaining between them. This CDR3 contains 16 residues. The CDR3 is CASSPEERAEYNEQFF. In DNA, the CDR3 is TGTGCCAGCAGCCCCGAGGAACGCGCGGAGTACAATGAGCAGTTCTTC.

This clonotype has just a few counts. The genes are TRBV12-3 or TRBV12-4 and TRBJ2-7; D is tentatively TRBD1 or TRBD2 (6 bases each). There are 16 residues in the CDR3. Trimming pared 6 bases from V and 0 bases from J, leaving 18 bases between. CDR3 residues: CASRLRGTSLSYEQYF. The CDR3 region has the DNA TGTGCCAGCAGGTTACGGGGGACATCCCTCTCCTACGAGCAGTACTTC.

This clonotype was counted a few times. The chain links TRBV12-3 or TRBV12-4 to TRBJ1-4; 8 nucleotides agree with TRBD1. The CDR3 has 15 amino acids. The junction had 7 bases not matched to a gene; V was cut back by 2 bases and J by 8 bases. This CDR3 reads CASSLRGGQGEKLFF. The DNA of the CDR3 is TGTGCCAGCAGTTTAAGGGGCGGACAGGGCGAAAAACTGTTTTTT.

J is TRBJ2-3 and V is TRBV19; 12 bases map to TRBD2. Germline trimming cut 4 bases from V and 3 bases from J; bases unmatched to any gene: 2. The CDR3 totals 15 residues. Per germline, CDR1 LNHDA and CDR2 SQIVND (reference sequence). Here the CDR3 reads CASSKTSGRTDTQYF. Written as DNA, the CDR3 is TGTGCCAGTAGTAAGACTAGCGGGAGAACAGATACGCAGTATTTT.

In its sample, this clonotype was seen a few times. The chain recombines TRBV7-9 with TRBJ2-7, with TRBD1 identical over 10 bases. The CDR3 loop spans 17 amino acids. J was trimmed by 6 bases and V by 1 base; bases with no gene match: 12. Germline CDR1 reads SEHNR; CDR2 reads FQNEAQ (reference sequence). The chain's CDR3 is CASSLGTGTGATSEQYF. Written as DNA, the CDR3 is TGTGCCAGCAGCTTAGGGACCGGGACAGGGGCGACGAGCGAGCAGTACTTC.

This chain uses TRBV12-3 or TRBV12-4 with TRBJ1-5; D remains ambiguous. The CDR3 is made up of 12 amino acids. V was trimmed by 6 bases and J by 2 bases, leaving 5 bases between them. The CDR3 loop reads CASRVGNQPQHF. The CDR3 DNA reads TGTGCCAGCAGGGTGGGCAATCAGCCCCAGCATTTT.

In its sample, this clonotype was seen a few times. V is TRBV6-5 and J is TRBJ2-3; 11 positions match TRBD2. This CDR3 region has 21 residues. Trimming cost V 0 bases and J 1 base; bases outside gene matches: 15. Germline CDR1 is MNHEY and CDR2 is SVGAGI. Here the CDR3 reads CASSYSLLPSGGYAGTDTQYF. CDR3 DNA sequence: TGTGCCAGCAGTTACTCGCTTTTGCCTAGCGGGGGGTATGCAGGCACAGATACGCAGTATTTT.

The rearrangement joins TRBV5-1 to TRBJ2-7; D perhaps matches TRBD1 (5 bases). CDR3 length: 15 residues. Trimming stripped 7 bases from V and 0 bases from J, with 17 bases between. Germline CDR1 reads SGHRS; CDR2 reads YFSETQ. The CDR3: CASSQGASDSYEQYF. The CDR3 region has the DNA TGCGCCAGCTCCCAAGGGGCCAGCGACTCCTACGAGCAGTACTTC.

This clonotype was picked up a small number of times. This chain links TRBV12-3 or TRBV12-4 with TRBJ2-7; 9 bases map to TRBD1. V trimming: 8 bases; J trimming: 3 bases; junction bases outside the gene matches: 8. CDR3 length equals 14 residues. CDR3 residues: CASRSGQGYYEQYF. DNA of the CDR3: TGTGCCAGCCGATCGGGACAGGGCTACTACGAGCAGTACTTC.

This clonotype showed up just a few times. The chain recombines TRBV14 with TRBJ2-1, with D possibly matching TRBD1 (6 bases). The CDR3 extends over 16 amino acids. V was cut by 2 bases and J by 2 bases, with 13 bases left in between. CDR1 and CDR2 (germline): SGHDN, FVKESK. CDR3 sequence: CASSQFQGPPYNEQFF. The CDR3 DNA reads as TGTGCCAGCAGCCAATTCCAGGGGCCGCCCTACAATGAGCAGTTCTTC. Supplemented by reference TRBV14 and TRBJ2-1, the full variable domain reads EAGVTQFPSHSVIEKGQTVTLRCDPISGHDNLYWYRRVMGKEIKFLLHFVKESKQDESGMPNNRFLAERTGGTYSTLKVQPAELEDSGVYFCASSQFQGPPYNEQFFGPGTRLTVL.

The chain combines TRBV5-5 with TRBJ2-3; 8 nucleotides line up with TRBD2. Germline CDR1 reads SGHKS; CDR2 reads YYEKEE (reference sequence). V shed 3 bases and J 5 bases; nucleotides not matched to a gene: 8. CDR3 length: 15 amino acids. The CDR3 DNA is TGTGCCAGCAGCTATTCGGGGGGGCCCGAAGATACGCAGTATTTT. It specifies CASSYSGGPEDTQYF.

This clonotype was counted ten times or more. V and J are TRBV4-1 and TRBJ1-2; 7 bases fit TRBD1. The CDR3 loop spans 13 amino acids. Germline V gene sequence: CDR1 MGHRA, CDR2 YSYEKL. The junction had 7 bases not matched to a gene; V was cut back by 4 bases and J by 8 bases. The CDR3 region is CASSPRDSRGYTF. For the CDR3, the DNA is TGCGCCAGCAGCCCGCGGGACAGTAGAGGCTACACCTTC.

J is TRBJ2-7 and V is TRBV7-6; 8 positions agree with TRBD2. The germline CDR1 and CDR2 sequences are SGHVS and FNYEAQ. The CDR3 has 16 residues. Unmatched junction bases numbered 7, after V lost 2 bases and J lost 1 base. The CDR3 protein is CASSLTSGEISYEQYF. The CDR3 DNA reads TGTGCCAGCAGCTTAACTAGCGGAGAGATTTCCTACGAGCAGTACTTC.

The chain combines TRBV19 with TRBJ2-4; TRBD2 aligns across 8 bases. J gave up 2 bases and V 4 bases, and 1 base lay outside the gene matches. Germline loops: CDR1 LNHDA, CDR2 SQIVND (reference sequence). The CDR3 extends over 14 amino acids. For the CDR3, the DNA is TGTGCCAGTAGTAGCGGGGGGACCAAAAACATTCAGTACTTC. This sequence encodes CASSSGGTKNIQYF.

This rearrangement joins TRBV4-1 to TRBJ2-7, with TRBD1 identical over 9 bases. Germline values: CDR1 MGHRA, CDR2 YSYEKL. The junction had 11 bases not matched to a gene; V was cut back by 4 bases and J by 4 bases. CDR3 size: 16 residues. CDR3: CASSRSFGTGYYEQYF. The CDR3 DNA reads as TGCGCCAGCAGCCGTTCTTTCGGGACAGGGTATTACGAGCAGTACTTC.

In its sample, this clonotype was seen a few times. The chain employs TRBV14 and TRBJ1-2; 7 bases are shared with TRBD1. Germline trimming cut 7 bases from V and 4 bases from J; bases unmatched to any gene: 9. The CDR3 has 14 residues. The V gene's germline CDR1 is SGHDN and CDR2 FVKESK. The CDR3 protein is CASKRTGSVYGYTF. The CDR3 nucleotides read TGTGCCAGCAAACGGACAGGTTCGGTCTATGGCTACACCTTC.

The rearrangement uses TRBV24-1 and TRBJ1-1; D may be TRBD1 (5 bases). Germline CDR1 KGHDR, CDR2 SFDVKD. The CDR3 runs to 12 residues. Trimming took 4 bases from V and 7 from J, leaving 9 bases between them. CDR3 DNA: TGTGCCACCAGTGACCGCGACAGTGAAGCTTTCTTT. Residues: CATSDRDSEAFF.

J is TRBJ2-1 and V is TRBV7-9, with TRBD2 matching 9 bases. The germline V gene has CDR1 SEHNR and CDR2 FQNEAQ (reference sequence). The CDR3 totals 15 residues. V shed 5 bases, J shed 7 bases, and the junction held 9 bases outside the gene matches. The CDR3: CASSPGVAGDNEQFF. DNA of the CDR3: TGTGCCAGCAGCCCGGGGGTAGCGGGAGATAATGAGCAGTTCTTC.

CDR3 sequence: CASSFSGGTQYF. The CDR3 nucleotides read TGTGCCAGCAGCTTCTCAGGGGGTACGCAGTATTTT. J is TRBJ2-3 and V is TRBV7-6; 7 positions agree with TRBD1. The ends lost 3 bases at V and 8 bases at J; junction bases unmatched: 2. Germline CDR1 and CDR2: SGHVS and FNYEAQ. This CDR3 contains 12 residues.

This clonotype was seen repeatedly, ten times or more. The chain couples TRBV20-1 to TRBJ2-5, with a possible D match to TRBD1 (6 bases). Trimming removed 5 bases from V and 5 bases from J, with 12 bases in between. CDR1 and CDR2 from the germline V gene are DFQATT and SNEGSKA (reference sequence). The CDR3 loop spans 12 amino acids. CDR3 protein: CSAFDRRETQYF. CDR3 sequence (DNA): TGCAGTGCTTTTGACAGGAGGGAGACCCAGTACTTC.

This chain links TRBV9 with TRBJ2-7; weak D call: TRBD1 (6 bases). CDR1 is SGDLS, CDR2 YYNGEE, per germline. The CDR3 totals 14 residues. The V end was cut by 4 bases, the J end by 2 bases, with 13 bases between. CDR3 region: CASSPQGTAYEQYF. Here the CDR3 DNA reads TGTGCCAGCAGCCCGCAGGGGACCGCCTACGAGCAGTACTTC.

The chain links TRBV18 to TRBJ2-1; 9 positions match TRBD2. V dropped 3 bases and J dropped 10; count of bases not matched to a gene: 13. The germline CDR1 and CDR2 sequences are KGHSH and LQKENI. This CDR3 has 16 residues. The CDR3 bases are TGTGCCAGCTCACCGAGGGGACTAGCCACTTCAAGCGAGCAGTTCTTC. Translation gives CASSPRGLATSSEQFF.

This clonotype came up a few times. The chain joins TRBV20-1 to TRBJ2-2; tentatively, D is TRBD1 or TRBD2 (5 bases each). In germline, CDR1 is DFQATT, CDR2 SNEGSKA (reference sequence). The V and J ends lost 6 bases and 2 bases respectively, with 13 bases between them. CDR3 size: 14 residues. CDR3 bases: TGCAGTGCCATGGGGACCACAAACACCGGGGAGCTGTTTTTT. This translates into CSAMGTTNTGELFF.

The genes are TRBV29-1 and TRBJ2-7; D remains ambiguous. There are 11 residues in the CDR3. Per germline, CDR1 SQVTM and CDR2 ANQGSEA. The germline V and J ends were trimmed by 5 bases and 3 bases, with 8 bases remaining between them. CDR3 bases: TGCAGCGTTCCCTACTACTACGAGCAGTACTTC. Translated: CSVPYYYEQYF.

A few counts support this clonotype. The chain links TRBV5-1 to TRBJ2-5; 7 positions match TRBD2. This CDR3 spans 14 amino acids. The junction had 1 base not matched to a gene; V was cut back by 0 bases and J by 2 bases. CDR1 is SGHRS, CDR2 YFSETQ, per germline. CDR3 sequence: CASSLGLAQETQYF. CDR3 sequence (DNA): TGCGCCAGCAGCTTGGGACTAGCACAAGAGACCCAGTACTTC.

The V call is TRBV12-3 or TRBV12-4, the J call TRBJ2-3; D might be TRBD2 (5 bases). The CDR3 runs 15 residues. V lost 6 bases and J lost 1, with 14 bases in between. The DNA of the CDR3 is TGTGCCAGCAGCTTCCCCGGGATAGGCACAGATACGCAGTATTTT. Protein: CASSFPGIGTDTQYF.